This T cell receptor (beta chain) originates from a study of blood T cell repertoires in COVID-19. Looking at the study overall: The origin of the acute and convalescent COVID-19 samples was the United States, Italy and Spain. The cDNA or gDNA used as material had been derived from T cells, B-cell-depleted T cells, or PBMCs.

This clone was seen a few times. In germline, CDR1 is SGHNT, CDR2 YYREEE (reference sequence). J gave up 0 bases and V 4 bases, and 3 bases lay outside the gene matches. The CDR3 covers 15 residues. How the authors handled the data: Reference gene primer amplification yielded estimated nucleated cell counts. The protocol was immunoSEQ multiplex PCR, while the TCRdb copy is restricted to in-frame clones and leaves out a portion. The V and J calls and clone size were taken over from that table, and D and trimming were inferred from the DNA. Of about 7,500 clones listed, about 70% are singletons. The V and J genes are TRBV5-4 and TRBJ2-1, with 8 bases aligning to TRBD2. Material for sequencing was peripheral blood. The receptor comes from a human donor in a cohort sampled during active COVID-19. Here the CDR3 DNA reads TGTGCCAGCAGCGGGGCGGGGGGCTCCTACAATGAGCAGTTCTTC. Encoded protein: CASSGAGGSYNEQFF.